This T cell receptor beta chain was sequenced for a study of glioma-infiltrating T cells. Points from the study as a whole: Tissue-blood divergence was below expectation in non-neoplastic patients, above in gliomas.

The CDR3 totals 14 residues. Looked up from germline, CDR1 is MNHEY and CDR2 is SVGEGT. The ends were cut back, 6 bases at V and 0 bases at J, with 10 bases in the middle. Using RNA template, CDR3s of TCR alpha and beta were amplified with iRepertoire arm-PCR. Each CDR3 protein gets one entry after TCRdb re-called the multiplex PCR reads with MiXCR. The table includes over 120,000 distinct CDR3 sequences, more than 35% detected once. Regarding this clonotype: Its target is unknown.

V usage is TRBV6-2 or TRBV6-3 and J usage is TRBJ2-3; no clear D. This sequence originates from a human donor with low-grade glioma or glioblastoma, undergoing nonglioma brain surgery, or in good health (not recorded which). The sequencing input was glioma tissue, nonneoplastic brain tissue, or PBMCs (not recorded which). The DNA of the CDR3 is TGTGCCAGCAGCCCGCGAGGCAGCACAGATACGCAGTATTTT. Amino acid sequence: CASSPRGSTDTQYF.